The 20 T cell receptor beta chains below all came from one sample that was sequenced in a study of T cells after yellow fever vaccination. TCRdb fed the 5' RACE reads into MiXCR, producing one record per CDR3 protein. The data show 120,000 or so distinct CDR3 sequences, around 9.8% seen once. The sample consisted of CD8+ T cells sorted from PBMCs, taken on the day of the yellow fever booster vaccination. Source of these receptors: a young man who received the YFV17D yellow fever vaccine.

The chain joins TRBV29-1 to TRBJ2-1, with 10 bases identical to TRBD1. Germline values: CDR1 SQVTM, CDR2 ANQGSEA. The CDR3 sequence is 16 residues long. The ends lost 4 bases at V and 3 bases at J; junction bases unmatched: 9. The CDR3 DNA follows: TGCAGCGTTGGAAGGAGACAGGGGGCGCTCTACAATGAGCAGTTCTTC. It codes for CSVGRRQGALYNEQFF.

This chain links TRBV5-4 with TRBJ1-2, with D possibly being TRBD1 (5 bases). Trimming pared 7 bases from V and 8 bases from J, leaving 12 bases between. The CDR3 is 11 residues long. CDR1 and CDR2 (germline): SGHNT, YYREEE (reference sequence). CDR3 protein: CASFFQGGYTF. The CDR3 nucleotides read TGTGCCAGCTTCTTTCAGGGAGGCTACACCTTC.

This clonotype was found a few times. V gene TRBV6-2 or TRBV6-3 combines with J gene TRBJ1-1; D unresolved. Trimming removed 2 bases from V and 8 bases from J, with 12 bases in between. Per the germline V gene, CDR1 is MNHEY and CDR2 is SVGEGT. There are 13 residues in the CDR3. CDR3 sequence (DNA): TGTGCCAGCAGTTACGGGTTAGGAGTAGAAGCTTTCTTT. Amino acid sequence: CASSYGLGVEAFF.

The rearrangement joins TRBV5-4 to TRBJ2-1, with TRBD2 identical over 13 bases. Germline loops: CDR1 SGHNT, CDR2 YYREEE (reference sequence). Unmatched junction bases numbered 6, after V lost 4 bases and J lost 2 bases. The CDR3 spans 17 residues. The CDR3 DNA follows: TGTGCCAGCAGCGTGACTAGCGGGGGGACCACCTACAATGAGCAGTTCTTC. Its protein is CASSVTSGGTTYNEQFF.

This clonotype was counted only a few times. The junction differs from germline at one of its ends, possibly a read error. The rearrangement joins TRBV6-6 to TRBJ1-6, with a tentative D call TRBD1 (5 bases). There are 11 residues in the CDR3. From germline, CDR1 is MNHNY and CDR2 SVGAGI (reference sequence). This chain's CDR3 is CASGPGAAEGF. The CDR3 DNA reads as TGTGCCAGCGGACCTGGGGCAGCCGAAGGATTT.

This clonotype was detected ten times or more. The chain is built from TRBV5-4 and TRBJ1-1; maybe TRBD1 (5 bases). Trimming removed 4 bases at V and 5 bases at J, with 12 bases between. This CDR3 is built from 13 residues. Germline CDR1 is SGHNT and CDR2 is YYREEE (reference sequence). CDR3 residues: CASSRGDRTEAFF. In DNA, the CDR3 is TGTGCCAGCAGCCGGGGGGACCGGACTGAAGCTTTCTTT.

The chain is built from TRBV5-4 and TRBJ2-7; TRBD1 aligns across 10 bases. This CDR3 region has 14 residues. Germline V lookup: CDR1 SGHNT, CDR2 YYREEE (reference sequence). The trim removed 4 bases at V and 3 bases at J, leaving 4 bases unmatched. CDR3 coding DNA: TGTGCCAGCAGCATGGGACAGGGGAGCTACGAGCAGTACTTC. Its protein is CASSMGQGSYEQYF.

J is TRBJ2-5 and V is TRBV5-1; D is uncertain. CDR1 SGHRS and CDR2 YFSETQ come from the germline V gene. Trimming took 3 bases from V and 5 from J, leaving 20 bases between them. This CDR3 contains 16 residues. CDR3 DNA sequence: TGCGCCAGCAGCTCCCCTCGTTTGGGAACCAAGGAGACCCAGTACTTC. Its translation is CASSSPRLGTKETQYF.

V is TRBV2 and J is TRBJ1-5, with D unresolved. This CDR3 has 15 residues. Germline CDR1 and CDR2: SNHLY and FYNNEI. V lost 1 base to trimming and J lost 5 bases, with 12 bases between them. CDR3 bases: TGTGCCAGCAGTGAAGGTAAAGGGTGGCATCAGCCCCAGCATTTT. Translating it yields CASSEGKGWHQPQHF.

The chain employs TRBV24-1 and TRBJ2-1; TRBD2 matches at 8 bases. The CDR3 is made up of 16 amino acids. CDR1 is KGHDR and CDR2 is SFDVKD in the germline V gene. Unmatched junction bases numbered 7, after V lost 5 bases and J lost 2 bases. The CDR3 spells CATSGSGGGTYNEQFF. DNA for the CDR3: TGTGCCACCAGTGGATCTGGCGGGGGGACCTACAATGAGCAGTTCTTC.

This rearrangement joins TRBV29-1 to TRBJ2-1, with 11 bases fitting TRBD2. Germline V gene sequence: CDR1 SQVTM, CDR2 ANQGSEA. The CDR3 is made up of 14 amino acids. J lost 9 bases, V lost 3 bases, and 7 bases had no gene match. In DNA form, the CDR3 reads TGCAGCGTTGACCTAGCGGGGGGAAACATTGAGCAGTTCTTC. Protein sequence: CSVDLAGGNIEQFF.

This clonotype was observed a few times. The chain recombines TRBV5-1 with TRBJ2-1; D is undetermined. The CDR3 is 15 amino acids. CDR1 SGHRS and CDR2 YFSETQ come from the germline V gene. Between the trimmed V and J ends, which lost 4 bases and 2 bases, there was a span of 13 bases. This CDR3 is CASSDTLTPYNEQFF. For the CDR3, the DNA is TGCGCCAGCAGCGACACCCTCACCCCCTACAATGAGCAGTTCTTC.

In this sample, this clonotype turned up many times. The chain uses TRBV6-2 or TRBV6-3 and TRBJ1-2; no reliable D call. Germline V gene lookup returns CDR1 MNHEY and CDR2 SVGEGT. With 0 bases removed from V and 7 bases from J, the gap between germline ends came to 9 bases. The CDR3 covers 13 residues. The CDR3 loop reads CASSYSTAGGYTF. CDR3 DNA sequence: TGTGCCAGCAGTTACTCCACGGCGGGTGGCTACACCTTC.

This clonotype appeared many times. DNA of the CDR3: TGTGCCAGCAGCTTAGTAGGGGAAGATACGCAGTATTTT. Its translation: CASSLVGEDTQYF. The V gene is TRBV7-6, the J gene TRBJ2-3, with D possibly TRBD1 on 5 matching bases. CDR1 SGHVS and CDR2 FNYEAQ come from the germline V gene. Trimming removed 1 base from V and 5 bases from J, with 7 bases in between. CDR3 length: 13 residues. The whole variable domain, filled in from reference TRBV7-6 and TRBJ2-3, reads GAGVSQSPRYKVTKRGQDVALRCDPISGHVSLYWYRQALGQGPEFLTYFNYEAQQDKSGLPNDRFSAERPEGSISTLTIQRTEQRDSAMYRCASSLVGEDTQYFGPGTRLTVL.

This clonotype was counted between two and nine times. The rearrangement links TRBV6-2 or TRBV6-3 to TRBJ1-5; D not resolved. Germline CDR1 MNHEY, CDR2 SVGEGT. Between the trimmed V and J ends, which lost 2 bases and 5 bases, there was a span of 7 bases. The CDR3 contains 13 residues. CDR3 in DNA: TGTGCCAGCAGTTACGGTCCGGATCAGCCCCAGCATTTT. This translates into CASSYGPDQPQHF.

The genes are TRBV7-3 and TRBJ1-2; D gene uncertain. This CDR3 has 14 residues. Trimming took 5 bases from V and 3 from J, leaving 13 bases between them. Germline assignment: CDR1 SGHTA and CDR2 FQGTGA. CDR3 coding DNA: TGTGCCAGCAGCCCTCTCGGAGATGACTATGGCTACACCTTC. This sequence encodes CASSPLGDDYGYTF.

V and J are TRBV4-1 and TRBJ2-1; 15 bases align to TRBD2. The CDR3 covers 19 residues. The V gene's germline CDR1 is MGHRA and CDR2 YSYEKL. The ends lost 1 base at V and 4 bases at J; junction bases unmatched: 8. CDR3 bases: TGCGCCAGCAGCCAAGGTTCGGGACTAGCGGGGGGCTTATACAATGAGCAGTTCTTC. Translation: CASSQGSGLAGGLYNEQFF.

This clonotype has a handful of counts. The rearrangement joins TRBV4-3 to TRBJ2-1; 13 bases are a match to TRBD2. V shed 0 bases, J shed 1 base, and the junction held 6 bases outside the gene matches. The CDR3 extends over 19 amino acids. CDR1 and CDR2 from the germline V gene are LGHNA and YSLEER. Written as DNA, the CDR3 is TGCGCCAGCAGCCAAGAAGAGGGACTAGCGGGACTTTCCTACAATGAGCAGTTCTTC. Residues: CASSQEEGLAGLSYNEQFF.

The rearrangement uses TRBV12-3 or TRBV12-4 and TRBJ1-2; perhaps TRBD1 as D (5 bases). CDR3 length: 13 residues. Trimming removed 6 bases from V and 4 bases from J, with 12 bases in between. CDR3 residues: CASSRQGAYGYTF. For the CDR3, the DNA is TGTGCCAGCAGCCGTCAGGGCGCCTATGGCTACACCTTC.

This clonotype has a count of ten or more. The chain couples TRBV7-9 to TRBJ1-6; a possible D gene is TRBD1 (6 bases). The CDR3 sequence is 19 residues long. V was trimmed by 6 bases and J by 0 bases, leaving 21 bases between them. Germline CDR1 SEHNR, CDR2 FQNEAQ (reference sequence). DNA for the CDR3: TGTGCCAGCAGATTAACCCGGGACACCCAGAGCTCCTATAATTCACCCCTCCACTTT. As protein: CASRLTRDTQSSYNSPLHF.